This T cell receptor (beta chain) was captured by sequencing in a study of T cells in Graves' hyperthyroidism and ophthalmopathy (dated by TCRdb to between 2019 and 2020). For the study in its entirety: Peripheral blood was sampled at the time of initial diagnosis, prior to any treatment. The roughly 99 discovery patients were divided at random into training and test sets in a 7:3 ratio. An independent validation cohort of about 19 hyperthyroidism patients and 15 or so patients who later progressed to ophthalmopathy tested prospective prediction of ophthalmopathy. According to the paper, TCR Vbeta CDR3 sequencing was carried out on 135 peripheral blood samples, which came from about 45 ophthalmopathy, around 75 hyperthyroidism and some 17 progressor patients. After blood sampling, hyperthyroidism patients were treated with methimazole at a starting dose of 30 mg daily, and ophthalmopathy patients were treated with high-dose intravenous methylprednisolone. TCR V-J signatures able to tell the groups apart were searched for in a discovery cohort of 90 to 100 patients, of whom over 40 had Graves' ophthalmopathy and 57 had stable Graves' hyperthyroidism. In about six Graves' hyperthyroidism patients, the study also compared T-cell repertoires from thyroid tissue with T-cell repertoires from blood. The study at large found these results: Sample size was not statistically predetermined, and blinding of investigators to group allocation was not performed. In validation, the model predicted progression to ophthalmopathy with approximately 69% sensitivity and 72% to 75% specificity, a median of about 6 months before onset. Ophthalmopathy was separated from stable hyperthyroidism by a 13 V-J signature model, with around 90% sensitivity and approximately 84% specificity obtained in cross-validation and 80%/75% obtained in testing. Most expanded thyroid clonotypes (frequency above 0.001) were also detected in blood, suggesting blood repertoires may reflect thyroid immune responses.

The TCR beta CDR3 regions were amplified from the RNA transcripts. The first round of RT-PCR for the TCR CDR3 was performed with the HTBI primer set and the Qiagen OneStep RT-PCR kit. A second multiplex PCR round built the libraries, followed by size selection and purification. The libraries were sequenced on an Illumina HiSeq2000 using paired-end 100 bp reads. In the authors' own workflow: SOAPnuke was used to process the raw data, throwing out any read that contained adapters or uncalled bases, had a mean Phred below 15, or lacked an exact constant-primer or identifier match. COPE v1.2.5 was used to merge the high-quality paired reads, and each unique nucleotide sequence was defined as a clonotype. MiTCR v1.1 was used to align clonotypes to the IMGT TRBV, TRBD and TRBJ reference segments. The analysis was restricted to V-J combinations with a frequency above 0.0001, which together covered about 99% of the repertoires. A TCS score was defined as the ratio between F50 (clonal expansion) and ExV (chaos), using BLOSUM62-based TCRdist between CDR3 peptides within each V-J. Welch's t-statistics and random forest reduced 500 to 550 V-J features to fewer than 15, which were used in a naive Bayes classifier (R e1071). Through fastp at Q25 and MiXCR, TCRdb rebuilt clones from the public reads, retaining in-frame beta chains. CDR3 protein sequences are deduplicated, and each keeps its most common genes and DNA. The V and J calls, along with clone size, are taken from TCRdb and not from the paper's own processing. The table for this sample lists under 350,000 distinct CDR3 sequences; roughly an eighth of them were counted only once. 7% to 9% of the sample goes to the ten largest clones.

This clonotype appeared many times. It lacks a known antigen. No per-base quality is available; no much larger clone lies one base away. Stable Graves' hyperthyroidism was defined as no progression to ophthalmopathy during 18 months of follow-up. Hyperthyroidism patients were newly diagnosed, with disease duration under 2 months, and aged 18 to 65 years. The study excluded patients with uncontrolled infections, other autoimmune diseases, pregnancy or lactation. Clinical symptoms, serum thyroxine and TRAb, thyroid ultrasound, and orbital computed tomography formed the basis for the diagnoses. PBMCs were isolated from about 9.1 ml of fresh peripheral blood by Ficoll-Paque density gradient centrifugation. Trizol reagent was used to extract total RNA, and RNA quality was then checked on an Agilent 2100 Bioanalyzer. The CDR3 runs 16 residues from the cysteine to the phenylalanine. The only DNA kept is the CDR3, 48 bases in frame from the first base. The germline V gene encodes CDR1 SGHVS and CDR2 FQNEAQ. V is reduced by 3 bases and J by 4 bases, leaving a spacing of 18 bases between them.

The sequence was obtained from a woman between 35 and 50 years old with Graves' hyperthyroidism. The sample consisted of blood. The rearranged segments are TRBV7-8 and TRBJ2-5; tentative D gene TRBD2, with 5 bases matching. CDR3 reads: CASSLEVGDYLETQYF. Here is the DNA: TGTGCCAGCAGCTTGGAGGTTGGGGATTACCTAGAGACCCAGTACTTC. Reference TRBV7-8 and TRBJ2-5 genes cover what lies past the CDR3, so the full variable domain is GAGVSQSPRYKVAKRGQDVALRCDPISGHVSLFWYQQALGQGPEFLTYFQNEAQLDKSGLPSDRFFAERPEGSVSTLKIQRTQQEDSAVYLCASSLEVGDYLETQYFGPGTRLLVL.